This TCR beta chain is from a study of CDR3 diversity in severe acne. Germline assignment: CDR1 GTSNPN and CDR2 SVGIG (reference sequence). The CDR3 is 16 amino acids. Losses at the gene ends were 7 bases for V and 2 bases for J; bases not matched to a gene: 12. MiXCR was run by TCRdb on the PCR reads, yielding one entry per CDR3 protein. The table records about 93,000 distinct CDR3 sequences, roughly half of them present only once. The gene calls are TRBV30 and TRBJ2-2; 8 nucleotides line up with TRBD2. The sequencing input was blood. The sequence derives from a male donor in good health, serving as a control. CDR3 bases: TGTGCCTACTCTCTCTCTCTAGCGGGTAACACCGGGGAGCTGTTTTTT. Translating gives CAYSLSLAGNTGELFF.